Listed here are 23 T cell receptor beta chains from one sample, sequenced in a study of blood T cell repertoires in COVID-19. Sequencing used immunoSEQ multiplex PCR; TCRdb keeps in-frame clones, though not all of them. The table includes 290,000 or so clones, approximately 86% detected once. Sequencing input: peripheral blood. These receptors originate from a man between 70 and 80 years old with acute or convalescent COVID-19.

The rearrangement joins TRBV19 to TRBJ2-5; the match to TRBD1 covers 7 bases. This CDR3 has 14 amino acids. Trimming at V came to 3 bases and at J to 3 bases, leaving 4 bases not matched to a gene. Germline V lookup: CDR1 LNHDA, CDR2 SQIVND (reference sequence). DNA of the CDR3: TGTGCCAGTAGTATTAGGGGGCCGAAAGAGACCCAGTACTTC. It yields the protein CASSIRGPKETQYF.

The V and J genes are TRBV3-1 (or the pseudogene TRBV3-2) and TRBJ2-5; weak D call: TRBD2 (5 bases). V gave up 4 bases and J gave up 3 bases, with 15 bases separating them. Germline V gives CDR1 LGHDT, CDR2 YNNKEL (reference sequence). The CDR3 covers 15 residues. CDR3: CASSLHRTGKETQYF. In nucleotides, the CDR3 is TGTGCCAGCAGCCTTCATCGGACGGGAAAAGAGACCCAGTACTTC.

The CDR3 protein is CASSRGRVETQYF. The CDR3 nucleotides read TGTGCCAGCAGCCGGGGGAGGGTAGAGACCCAGTACTTC. V gene TRBV7-7 combines with J gene TRBJ2-5, with 7 nucleotides matching TRBD2. Germline trimming cut 5 bases from V and 4 bases from J; bases unmatched to any gene: 4. The germline gives CDR1 SSHAT, CDR2 FNYEAQ (reference sequence). The CDR3 contains 13 residues.

The table lists this clone with a few counts. The chain couples TRBV3-1 (or the pseudogene TRBV3-2) to TRBJ1-2; TRBD1 matches at 7 bases. In germline, CDR1 is LGHDT, CDR2 YNNKEL (reference sequence). The CDR3 has 16 residues. Losses at the gene ends were 1 base for V and 0 bases for J; bases not matched to a gene: 5. The CDR3 region has the DNA TGTGCCAGCAGCCAAGCCGGACAGGTGTCTAACTATGGCTACACCTTC. It yields the protein CASSQAGQVSNYGYTF.

The chain uses TRBV5-1 and TRBJ2-2; 8 nucleotides line up with TRBD1. Trimming at V came to 4 bases and at J to 1 base, leaving 12 bases not matched to a gene. The CDR3 covers 18 residues. Germline V gives CDR1 SGHRS, CDR2 YFSETQ. CDR3 amino acids: CASSPRGREQRNTGELFF. In nucleotides, the CDR3 is TGCGCCAGCAGCCCCAGGGGGCGGGAACAGCGGAACACCGGGGAGCTGTTTTTT.

This clone appeared a few times. The chain recombines TRBV7-9 with TRBJ2-1, with D perhaps matching TRBD1 (6 bases). The V gene lost 2 bases and the J gene lost 5 bases, with 10 bases spanning the gap. Germline V lookup: CDR1 SEHNR, CDR2 FQNEAQ (reference sequence). The CDR3 spans 14 residues. The CDR3 is CASSLTQGNNEQFF. The CDR3 DNA follows: TGTGCCAGCAGCTTAACACAGGGTAACAATGAGCAGTTCTTC.

CDR3 coding DNA: TGTGCCAGCAGTTTCGGGACTAGCGGGAGCGCCGGGGAGCTGTTTTTT. Translating it yields CASSFGTSGSAGELFF. This chain connects TRBV6-5 to TRBJ2-2; 14 bases are a match to TRBD2. The CDR3 is made up of 16 amino acids. Trimming at V came to 4 bases and at J to 6 bases, leaving 4 bases not matched to a gene. Germline CDR1 reads MNHEY; CDR2 reads SVGAGI.

This chain links TRBV5-1 with TRBJ1-1; D gene ambiguous. Germline lookup yields CDR1 SGHRS and CDR2 YFSETQ. The V gene lost 2 bases and the J gene lost 1 base, with 6 bases spanning the gap. CDR3 size: 13 residues. The CDR3 here is CASSFNRNTEAFF. DNA of the CDR3: TGCGCCAGCAGCTTCAACAGGAACACTGAAGCTTTCTTT.

Only one count was recorded for this clone. The V and J genes are TRBV27 and TRBJ2-7; 9 nucleotides match TRBD1. J was trimmed by 4 bases and V by 2 bases; bases with no gene match: 6. Per the germline V gene, CDR1 is MNHEY and CDR2 is SMNVEV (reference sequence). CDR3 length: 15 amino acids. This chain's CDR3 is CASSLVLGQGYEQYF. CDR3 DNA: TGTGCCAGCAGTTTAGTATTGGGACAGGGATACGAGCAGTACTTC.

The rearrangement joins TRBV19 to TRBJ1-4; 8 nucleotides align to TRBD1. With 2 bases clipped from V and 4 bases from J, the junction kept 3 bases outside the gene matches. Germline assignment: CDR1 LNHDA and CDR2 SQIVND (reference sequence). CDR3 length: 15 residues. The CDR3 region is CASSIRTGNNEKLFF. The CDR3 nucleotides are TGTGCCAGTAGTATACGGACAGGGAATAATGAAAAACTGTTTTTT.

The chain uses TRBV5-4 and TRBJ1-2; 8 bases line up with TRBD1. The CDR3 is made up of 13 amino acids. The V gene end was trimmed by 4 bases and the J gene end by 3 bases; junction bases not matched to a gene: 2. Per the germline V gene, CDR1 is SGHNT and CDR2 is YYREEE (reference sequence). The CDR3 spells CASSKTGDYGYTF. The CDR3 bases are TGTGCCAGCAGCAAGACAGGGGACTATGGCTACACCTTC.

Only a few counts were recorded for this clone. CDR3 loop: CASNKDSAGGEQYF. CDR3 nucleotides: TGTGCCAGCAATAAGGACTCTGCGGGGGGGGAGCAGTACTTC. The chain uses TRBV2 and TRBJ2-7; TRBD2 matches 9 bases. The CDR3 has 14 residues. V shed 7 bases, J shed 7 bases, and the junction held 11 bases outside the gene matches. Per the germline V gene, CDR1 is SNHLY and CDR2 is FYNNEI.

The chain employs TRBV29-1 and TRBJ1-3; the D is unclear. Germline CDR1 is SQVTM and CDR2 is ANQGSEA. V lost 4 bases, J lost 0 bases, and 4 bases lay in between. This CDR3 comprises 12 residues. CDR3 amino acids: CSVAVSGNTIYF. The CDR3 region has the DNA TGCAGCGTTGCAGTCTCTGGAAACACCATATATTTT. The entire variable domain, with the rest obtained from reference TRBV29-1 and TRBJ1-3, is as follows: SAVISQKPSRDICQRGTSLTIQCQVDSQVTMMFWYRQQPGQSLTLIATANQGSEATYESGFVIDKFPISRPNLTFSTLTVSNMSPEDSSIYLCSVAVSGNTIYFGEGSWLTVV.

This clone was found once. The rearrangement uses TRBV4-1 and TRBJ2-7; 11 bases line up with TRBD1. This CDR3 has 16 amino acids. Trimming at V came to 0 bases and at J to 4 bases, leaving 5 bases not matched to a gene. Germline loops: CDR1 MGHRA, CDR2 YSYEKL. The CDR3 DNA reads as TGCGCCAGCAGCCAAGAATTGGGACAGGGGGGATACGAGCAGTACTTC. Residues: CASSQELGQGGYEQYF.

The chain couples TRBV10-3 to TRBJ2-2; the D gene is possibly TRBD1 (6 bases). Trimming removed 6 bases from V and 2 bases from J, with 16 bases in between. The CDR3 is 16 amino acids. Looked up from germline, CDR1 is ENHRY and CDR2 is SYGVKD. CDR3 sequence (DNA): TGTGCCATCAGCTCCCCCGGGACACCAAACACCGGGGAGCTGTTTTTT. This translates into CAISSPGTPNTGELFF.

The chain recombines TRBV12-5 with TRBJ1-6, with 7 bases matching TRBD1. The CDR3 runs to 17 residues. Per the germline V gene, CDR1 is LGHNT and CDR2 is FRNRAP. J lost 7 bases, V lost 5 bases, and 14 bases had no gene match. CDR3 DNA: TGTGCTAGTGGTCTACCTCGACCGGGACAGAAAAATTCACCCCTCCACTTT. Translated: CASGLPRPGQKNSPLHF.

The V and J genes are TRBV6-2 or TRBV6-3 and TRBJ2-1; 7 bases fit TRBD1. CDR1 and CDR2 from the germline V gene are MNHEY and SVGEGT. Losses at the gene ends were 2 bases for V and 0 bases for J; bases not matched to a gene: 7. This CDR3 region has 17 residues. The CDR3: CASSYDEGASSYNEQFF. CDR3 bases: TGTGCCAGCAGTTACGATGAGGGGGCGAGCTCCTACAATGAGCAGTTCTTC.

A remark on this clone: Sequence at one end of the junction differs from germline and may be a read error. The rearrangement uses TRBV5-1 and TRBJ2-1; TRBD1 is a possible D gene (6 bases). The CDR3 has 16 residues. Per germline, CDR1 SGHRS and CDR2 YFSETQ. The CDR3 protein is CASSTSRTVYYNEQFF. In DNA form, the CDR3 reads TGCGCGAGCAGCACCTCGCGGACAGTTTATTACAATGAGCAGTTCTTC.

The chain is built from TRBV4-2 and TRBJ2-1; 10 positions agree with TRBD2. CDR3 size: 12 residues. Trimming at V came to 1 base and at J to 12 bases, leaving 0 bases not matched to a gene. CDR1 is LGHNA, CDR2 YNFKEQ, per germline. The CDR3 spells CASSQGLAGQFF. The DNA of the CDR3 is TGTGCCAGCAGCCAAGGACTAGCGGGGCAGTTCTTC.

This chain joins TRBV28 and TRBJ1-1; TRBD1 is a possible D gene (5 bases). The CDR3 contains 15 residues. Germline-derived CDR1 and CDR2 are MDHEN and SYDVKM. Between the trimmed V and J ends, which lost 6 bases and 5 bases, there was a span of 19 bases. The CDR3 DNA sequence: TGTGCCAGCAGACGATGGGGGGGTGAGGAAACTGAAGCTTTCTTT. This gives the protein CASRRWGGEETEAFF.

The chain recombines TRBV5-3 with TRBJ2-1; the match to TRBD2 covers 9 bases. TRBV5-3 carries the ORF label, with uncertain function. J gave up 3 bases and V 4 bases, and 17 bases lay outside the gene matches. The CDR3 loop spans 19 amino acids. CDR3 loop: CARSAKTAKAGGLYNEQFF. The CDR3 coding sequence is TGTGCCAGAAGCGCCAAGACGGCAAAAGCGGGAGGACTCTACAATGAGCAGTTCTTC.

Turning to this clone: Within the sample, other DNA sequences also encode this same CDR3. V and J are TRBV5-8 and TRBJ2-1; 10 nucleotides agree with TRBD1. The J segment lost 8 bases and the V segment lost 5 bases, leaving 13 bases of the junction unmatched. This CDR3 is built from 16 residues. The V gene's germline CDR1 is SGHTS and CDR2 YDEGEE. The CDR3 reads CASSPGGQGVSDEQFF. In DNA, the CDR3 is TGTGCCAGCAGTCCGGGAGGACAGGGGGTTTCGGATGAGCAGTTCTTC.

The rearrangement joins TRBV7-2 to TRBJ2-7; maybe TRBD2 (5 bases). Per the germline V gene, CDR1 is SGHTA and CDR2 is FQGNSA. The CDR3 extends over 14 amino acids. With 1 base removed from V and 6 bases from J, the gap between germline ends came to 13 bases. CDR3 region: CASSLVGQAGEQYF. CDR3 DNA: TGTGCCAGCAGCTTAGTAGGGCAGGCGGGCGAGCAGTACTTC.